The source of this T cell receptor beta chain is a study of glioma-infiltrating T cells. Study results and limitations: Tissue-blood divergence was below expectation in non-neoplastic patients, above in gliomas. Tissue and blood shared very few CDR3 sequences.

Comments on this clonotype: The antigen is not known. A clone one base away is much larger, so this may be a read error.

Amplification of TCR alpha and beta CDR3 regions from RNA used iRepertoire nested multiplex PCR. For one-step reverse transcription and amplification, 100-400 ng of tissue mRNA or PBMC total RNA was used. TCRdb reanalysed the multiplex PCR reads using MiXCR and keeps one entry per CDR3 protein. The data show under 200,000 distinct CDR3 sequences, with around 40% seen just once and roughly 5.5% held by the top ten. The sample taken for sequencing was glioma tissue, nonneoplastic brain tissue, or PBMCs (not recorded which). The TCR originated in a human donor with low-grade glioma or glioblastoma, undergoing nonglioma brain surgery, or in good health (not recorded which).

The DNA of the CDR3 is TGTGCCAGTGGGGGAAACTACTATAATTCACCCCTCCACTTT. Its translation: CASGGNYYNSPLHF. The rearrangement links TRBV2 to TRBJ1-6, with D possibly matching TRBD1 (5 bases). The CDR3 has 14 residues. V lost 9 bases, J lost 3 bases, and 12 bases lay in between. Germline lookup yields CDR1 SNHLY and CDR2 FYNNEI.